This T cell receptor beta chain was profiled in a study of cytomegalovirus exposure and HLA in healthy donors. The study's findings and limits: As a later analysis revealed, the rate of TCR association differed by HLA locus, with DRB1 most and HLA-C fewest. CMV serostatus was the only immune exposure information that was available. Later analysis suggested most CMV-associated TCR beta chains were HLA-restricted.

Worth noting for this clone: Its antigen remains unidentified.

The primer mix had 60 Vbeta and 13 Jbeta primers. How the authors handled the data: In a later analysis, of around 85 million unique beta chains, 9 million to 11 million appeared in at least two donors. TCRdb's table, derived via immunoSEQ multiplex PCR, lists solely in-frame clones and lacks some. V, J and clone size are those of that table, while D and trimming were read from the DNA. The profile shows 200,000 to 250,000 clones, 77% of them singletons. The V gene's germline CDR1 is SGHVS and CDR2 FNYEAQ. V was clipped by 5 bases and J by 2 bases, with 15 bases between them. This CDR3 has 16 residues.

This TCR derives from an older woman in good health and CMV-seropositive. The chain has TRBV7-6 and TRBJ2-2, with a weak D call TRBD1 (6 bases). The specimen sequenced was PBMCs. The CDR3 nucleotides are TGTGCCAGCAGCGGACGCCAGGGGCGTAACACCGGGGAGCTGTTTTTT. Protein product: CASSGRQGRNTGELFF.